This passage covers 24 T cell receptor beta chains from one sample sequenced in a study of post-analysis software for immune sequencing data. Their antigens remain unidentified. General study points: TRBV5-6, TRBV5-1 and TRBV20-1 belonged to a set of about five TRBV segments that were more frequent in patients than controls.

Libraries were made from TCR beta cDNA, and they carried unique molecular identifiers. TCRdb reprocessed the PCR reads via MiXCR and lists one record per CDR3 protein. The sample has hundreds of thousands of distinct CDR3 sequences, about 53% seen once. Specimen: blood. All receptors come from a girl between 5 and 17 years old with multiple sclerosis.

The chain carries TRBV5-1 and TRBJ2-7, with 7 bases aligning to TRBD1. Per the germline V gene, CDR1 is SGHRS and CDR2 is YFSETQ. V was clipped by 4 bases and J by 3 bases; unmatched bases: 7. This CDR3 contains 14 residues. Here the CDR3 DNA reads TGCGCCAGCAGCCCTTCGGGACAGAACTACGAGCAGTACTTC. Protein product: CASSPSGQNYEQYF.

The gene calls are TRBV14 and TRBJ1-2; D might be TRBD1 (6 bases). CDR1 and CDR2 (germline): SGHDN, FVKESK. Trimming cost V 0 bases and J 8 bases, with 16 bases left between them. The CDR3 runs 15 residues. The CDR3 reads CASSQDLGQGRGYTF. CDR3 in DNA: TGTGCCAGCAGCCAAGATCTCGGCCAGGGGCGAGGCTACACCTTC.

This rearrangement joins TRBV12-3 or TRBV12-4 to TRBJ2-3; maybe TRBD2 (6 bases). The CDR3 runs 17 residues. Trimming removed 5 bases at V and 2 bases at J, with 20 bases between. The CDR3 reads CASSVAERVRNTDTQYF. As DNA, the CDR3 is TGTGCCAGCAGTGTGGCGGAGCGGGTTCGAAACACAGATACGCAGTATTTT.

The table lists this clonotype with a few counts. The chain has TRBV29-1 and TRBJ1-1; a possible D gene is TRBD1 (5 bases). The germline CDR1 and CDR2 sequences are SQVTM and ANQGSEA. The CDR3 contains 15 residues. Trimming removed 1 base at V and 0 bases at J, with 12 bases between. Here the CDR3 DNA reads TGCAGCGTTGAAGTCCCGGGGACCTTGAACACTGAAGCTTTCTTT. Translated: CSVEVPGTLNTEAFF.

This clonotype was observed a handful of times. The chain links TRBV10-3 to TRBJ2-4, with a possible D match to TRBD1 (5 bases). Germline V gene lookup returns CDR1 ENHRY and CDR2 SYGVKD. V was pared by 1 base and J by 5 bases, with 6 bases between. This CDR3 is 13 amino acids long. This chain's CDR3 is CAISEWGQNIQYF. For the CDR3, the DNA is TGTGCCATCAGTGAGTGGGGCCAAAACATTCAGTACTTC.

The chain combines TRBV7-9 with TRBJ2-7; TRBD2 matches 11 bases. Unmatched junction bases numbered 5, after V lost 5 bases and J lost 2 bases. The V gene's germline CDR1 is SEHNR and CDR2 FQNEAQ (reference sequence). The CDR3 runs 15 residues. CDR3 residues: CASSLTSGMPYEQYF. CDR3 DNA sequence: TGTGCCAGCAGCCTGACTAGCGGGATGCCCTACGAGCAGTACTTC. Supplemented by reference TRBV7-9 and TRBJ2-7, the full variable domain reads DTGVSQNPRHKITKRGQNVTFRCDPISEHNRLYWYRQTLGQGPEFLTYFQNEAQLEKSRLLSDRFSAERPKGSFSTLEIQRTEQGDSAMYLCASSLTSGMPYEQYFGPGTRLTVT.

DNA of the CDR3: TGCAGTGCTAGAGATGCGGGAGTCACAGATACGCAGTATTTT. Amino acid sequence: CSARDAGVTDTQYF. The rearrangement joins TRBV20-1 to TRBJ2-3; TRBD2 agrees at 7 bases. Germline loops: CDR1 DFQATT, CDR2 SNEGSKA (reference sequence). J was trimmed by 2 bases and V by 0 bases; bases with no gene match: 2. The CDR3 runs to 14 residues.

This clonotype was picked up a small number of times. The gene calls are TRBV12-3 or TRBV12-4 and TRBJ1-2; D gene unclear. The CDR3 covers 15 residues. Trimming stripped 7 bases from V and 1 base from J, with 16 bases between. The CDR3 DNA is TGTGCCAGCACCCTAGGGTACTCCGTTAACTATGGCTACACCTTC. Amino acids: CASTLGYSVNYGYTF.

V and J are TRBV11-2 and TRBJ2-7; tentatively, D is TRBD1 or TRBD2 (6 bases each). This CDR3 contains 15 residues. V lost 6 bases and J lost 2, with 17 bases in between. Germline V gives CDR1 SGHAT, CDR2 FQNNGV. Here the CDR3 reads CASSPPRGEAYEQYF. The CDR3 bases are TGTGCCAGCAGTCCCCCGAGGGGGGAAGCCTACGAGCAGTACTTC. Using reference TRBV11-2 and TRBJ2-7 for the parts outside the CDR3, the full variable domain is EAGVAQSPRYKIIEKRQSVAFWCNPISGHATLYWYQQILGQGPKLLIQFQNNGVVDDSQLPKDRFSAERLKGVDSTLKIQPAKLEDSAVYLCASSPPRGEAYEQYFGPGTRLTVT.

There are many counts of this clonotype. Germline and junction disagree at one end, which may indicate a read error. The chain recombines TRBV7-9 with TRBJ1-2; no definite D call. The CDR3 covers 12 residues. Germline values: CDR1 SEHNR, CDR2 FQNEAQ (reference sequence). The CDR3, as DNA: TGCGCCAGCAGCTTGGACAACTATGGCTACACCTTC. Translated, it gives CASSLDNYGYTF.

This clonotype was detected only once. The rearrangement links TRBV3-1 to TRBJ1-2, with D possibly TRBD1 on 5 matching bases. The CDR3 contains 17 residues. The V gene's germline CDR1 is LGHDT and CDR2 YNNKEL (reference sequence). Deletions cut 5 bases from V and 0 bases from J, with 19 bases between. The CDR3 DNA follows: TGTGCCAGCAGCGCCGGGACGGGACTTACTGCTAACTATGGCTACACCTTC. Translated, it gives CASSAGTGLTANYGYTF.

The V call is TRBV20-1, the J call TRBJ1-1, with unresolved D. This CDR3 has 13 residues. Trimming removed 0 bases from V and 0 bases from J, with 5 bases in between. The germline V gene has CDR1 DFQATT and CDR2 SNEGSKA (reference sequence). CDR3 nucleotides: TGCAGTGCTAGAGATCGAGTGAACACTGAAGCTTTCTTT. Amino acid sequence: CSARDRVNTEAFF.

This clonotype was seen once. The chain carries TRBV10-3 and TRBJ2-1; 16 bases are shared with TRBD2. The V and J ends lost 8 bases and 0 bases, in that order; junction bases with no gene match: 4. From germline, CDR1 is ENHRY and CDR2 SYGVKD. This CDR3 region has 17 residues. In nucleotides, the CDR3 is TGTGCCATCGGGACTAGCGGGGGGGTTAGCTCCTACAATGAGCAGTTCTTC. Protein sequence: CAIGTSGGVSSYNEQFF.

A few counts support this clonotype. The genes are TRBV29-1 and TRBJ2-1; 12 bases match TRBD2. The CDR3 spans 16 residues. The germline CDR1 and CDR2 sequences are SQVTM and ANQGSEA. V trimming: 6 bases; J trimming: 4 bases; junction bases outside the gene matches: 10. CDR3 nucleotides: TGCAGCGTCCCCCGGACTAGCGGGGCGGGATACAATGAGCAGTTCTTC. Residues: CSVPRTSGAGYNEQFF.

The chain couples TRBV5-1 to TRBJ2-5; D perhaps matches TRBD1 (6 bases). Trimming left V 3 bases short and J 4 bases short, with 13 bases between. The CDR3 is 14 amino acids. CDR1 and CDR2 from the germline V gene are SGHRS and YFSETQ. CDR3 in amino acids: CASSYGTSLETQYF. CDR3 DNA: TGCGCCAGCAGCTACGGGACAAGCCTAGAGACCCAGTACTTC. The entire variable domain, with the rest obtained from reference TRBV5-1 and TRBJ2-5, is as follows: KAGVTQTPRYLIKTRGQQVTLSCSPISGHRSVSWYQQTPGQGLQFLFEYFSETQRNKGNFPGRFSGRQFSNSRSEMNVSTLELGDSALYLCASSYGTSLETQYFGPGTRLLVL.

The chain is built from TRBV19 and TRBJ1-5; a possible D gene is TRBD1 (6 bases). V shed 6 bases and J shed 0 bases, with 12 bases lying between them. Germline V lookup: CDR1 LNHDA, CDR2 SQIVND (reference sequence). CDR3 size: 15 residues. CDR3 bases: TGTGCCAGTAGAATCGGGGACAATAGCAATCAGCCCCAGCATTTT. Protein: CASRIGDNSNQPQHF.

This clonotype was observed a handful of times. This chain joins TRBV29-1 and TRBJ2-2; 9 bases fit TRBD1. This CDR3 has 14 amino acids. The germline gives CDR1 SQVTM, CDR2 ANQGSEA. V gave up 4 bases and J gave up 5 bases; unmatched junction bases: 5. The CDR3 DNA reads as TGCAGCGTTGGTCCGGGACAGGGAACCGGGGAGCTGTTTTTT. This gives the protein CSVGPGQGTGELFF.

This chain connects TRBV10-3 to TRBJ2-5, with a weak D call TRBD1 (5 bases). The DNA end is more similar to TRBJ2-7, so the J call may be wrong. This CDR3 has 11 residues. Per the germline V gene, CDR1 is ENHRY and CDR2 is SYGVKD. The CDR3 protein is CAIGPGREQYF. In nucleotides, the CDR3 is TGTGCCATCGGGCCAGGGCGCGAGCAGTACTTC.

This chain's CDR3 is CSATDTMNTEAFF. The CDR3, as DNA: TGCAGTGCTACTGACACTATGAACACTGAAGCTTTCTTT. This chain uses TRBV20-1 with TRBJ1-1; no clear D gene. Germline loops: CDR1 DFQATT, CDR2 SNEGSKA (reference sequence). This CDR3 has 13 residues. V lost 4 bases and J lost 0, with 9 bases in between.

Only a few counts were recorded for this clonotype. This chain links TRBV7-9 with TRBJ1-5; 7 positions agree with TRBD1. Germline V lookup: CDR1 SEHNR, CDR2 FQNEAQ (reference sequence). V was pared by 1 base and J by 4 bases, with 7 bases of the junction left unmatched. The CDR3 loop spans 16 amino acids. The CDR3 here is CASSLVDREGNQPQHF. CDR3 in DNA: TGTGCCAGCAGCTTAGTAGACAGGGAGGGGAATCAGCCCCAGCATTTT.

This CDR3 reads CASSTGLKSSTDTQYF. CDR3 coding DNA: TGTGCCAGCAGCACAGGACTAAAATCTAGCACAGATACGCAGTATTTT. This chain uses TRBV9 with TRBJ2-3; maybe TRBD2 (6 bases). Looked up from germline, CDR1 is SGDLS and CDR2 is YYNGEE. The CDR3 is 16 amino acids. Trimming shortened V by 4 bases and J by 0 bases, and 15 bases separated the two germline ends.

This chain joins TRBV20-1 and TRBJ2-1; D gene uncertain. CDR3 length: 16 residues. With 0 bases removed from V and 0 bases from J, the gap between germline ends came to 12 bases. Germline V gene data show CDR1 as DFQATT and CDR2 as SNEGSKA (reference sequence). The CDR3, as DNA: TGCAGTGCTAGAGACCAGGCGGTCCACTCCTACAATGAGCAGTTCTTC. Translating gives CSARDQAVHSYNEQFF.

The table lists this clonotype with a count of one. V gene TRBV5-1 combines with J gene TRBJ2-5, with 11 bases that match TRBD2. The CDR3 has 16 amino acids. Germline values: CDR1 SGHRS, CDR2 YFSETQ. The V gene end was trimmed by 3 bases and the J gene end by 5 bases; junction bases not matched to a gene: 9. The CDR3 is CASSSTSGVPGETQYF. The CDR3 nucleotides are TGCGCCAGCAGCTCGACTAGCGGGGTCCCCGGGGAGACCCAGTACTTC.

This clonotype was seen more than once but under ten times. The rearrangement links TRBV29-1 to TRBJ2-3, with D tentatively TRBD1 (6 bases). V was shortened by 2 bases and J by 6 bases, with 18 bases between the two germline ends. Per germline, CDR1 SQVTM and CDR2 ANQGSEA. This CDR3 has 15 amino acids. CDR3 region: CSVERIGQPSDTQYF. CDR3 coding DNA: TGCAGCGTTGAACGGATCGGACAGCCGTCGGATACGCAGTATTTT.